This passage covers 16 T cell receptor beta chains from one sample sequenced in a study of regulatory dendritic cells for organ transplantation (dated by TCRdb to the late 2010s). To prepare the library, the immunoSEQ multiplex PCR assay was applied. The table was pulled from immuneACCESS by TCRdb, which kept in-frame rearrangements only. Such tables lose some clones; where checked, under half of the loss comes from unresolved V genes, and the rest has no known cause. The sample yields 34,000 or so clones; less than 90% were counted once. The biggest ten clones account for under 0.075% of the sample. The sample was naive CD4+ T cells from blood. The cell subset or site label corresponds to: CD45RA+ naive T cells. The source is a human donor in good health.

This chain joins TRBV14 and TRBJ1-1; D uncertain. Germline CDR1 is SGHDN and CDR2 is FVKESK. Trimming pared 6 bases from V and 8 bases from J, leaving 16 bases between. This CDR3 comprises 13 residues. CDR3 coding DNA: TGTGCCAGCAGTCCAGACCCGTCTCGGGAAGCTTTCTTT. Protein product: CASSPDPSREAFF.

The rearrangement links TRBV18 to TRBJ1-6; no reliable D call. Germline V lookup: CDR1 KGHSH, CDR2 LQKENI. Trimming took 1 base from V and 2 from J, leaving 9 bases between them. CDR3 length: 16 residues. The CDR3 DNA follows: TGTGCCAGCTCACCACAGGGCGCCACCTATAATTCACCCCTCCACTTT. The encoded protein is CASSPQGATYNSPLHF.

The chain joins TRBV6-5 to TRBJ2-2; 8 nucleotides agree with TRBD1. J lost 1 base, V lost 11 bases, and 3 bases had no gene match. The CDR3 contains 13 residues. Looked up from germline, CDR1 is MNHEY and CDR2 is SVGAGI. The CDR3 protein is CAGGQVNTGELFF. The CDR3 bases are TGTGCCGGGGGACAGGTGAACACCGGGGAGCTGTTTTTT.

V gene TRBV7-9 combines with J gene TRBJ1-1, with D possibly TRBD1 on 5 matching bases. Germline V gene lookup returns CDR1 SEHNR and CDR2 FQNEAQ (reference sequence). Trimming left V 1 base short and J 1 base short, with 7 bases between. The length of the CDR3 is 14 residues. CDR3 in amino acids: CASSLVQGNTEAFF. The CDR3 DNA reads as TGTGCCAGCAGCTTAGTCCAGGGGAACACTGAAGCTTTCTTT.

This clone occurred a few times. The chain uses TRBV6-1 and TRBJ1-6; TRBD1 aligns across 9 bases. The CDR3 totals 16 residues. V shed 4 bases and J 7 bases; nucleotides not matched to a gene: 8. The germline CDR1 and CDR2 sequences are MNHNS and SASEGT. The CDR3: CASSVPQGAGNSPLHF. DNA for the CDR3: TGTGCCAGCAGTGTCCCACAGGGGGCTGGAAATTCACCCCTCCACTTT.

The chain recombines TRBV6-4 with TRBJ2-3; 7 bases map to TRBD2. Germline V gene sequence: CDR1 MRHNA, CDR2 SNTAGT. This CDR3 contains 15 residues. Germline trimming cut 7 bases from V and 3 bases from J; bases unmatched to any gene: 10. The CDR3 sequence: CASIMRRESTDTQYF. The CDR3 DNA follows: TGTGCCAGCATAATGCGGCGGGAGTCAACAGATACGCAGTATTTT.

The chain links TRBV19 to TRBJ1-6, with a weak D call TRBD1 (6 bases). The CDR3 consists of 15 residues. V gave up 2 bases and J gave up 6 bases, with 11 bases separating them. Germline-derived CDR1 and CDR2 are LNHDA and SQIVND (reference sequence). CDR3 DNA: TGTGCCAGTAGTATAAGGGGACAAGTTAATTCACCCCTCCACTTT. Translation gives CASSIRGQVNSPLHF.

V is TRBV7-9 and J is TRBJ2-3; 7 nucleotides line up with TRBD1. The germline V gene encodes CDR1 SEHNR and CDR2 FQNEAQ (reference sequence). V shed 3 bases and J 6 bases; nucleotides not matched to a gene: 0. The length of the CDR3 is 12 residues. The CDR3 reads CASSLTGDTQYF. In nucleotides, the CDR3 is TGTGCCAGCAGCTTGACAGGGGATACGCAGTATTTT. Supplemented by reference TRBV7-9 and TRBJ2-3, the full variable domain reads DTGVSQNPRHKITKRGQNVTFRCDPISEHNRLYWYRQTLGQGPEFLTYFQNEAQLEKSRLLSDRFSAERPKGSFSTLEIQRTEQGDSAMYLCASSLTGDTQYFGPGTRLTVL.

The CDR3, as DNA: TGTGCCAGCAGCGAATATACGGGGCCCACCGGGGAGCTGTTTTTT. Its translation: CASSEYTGPTGELFF. The chain has TRBV13 and TRBJ2-2; perhaps D is TRBD1 or TRBD2 (5 bases each). V was cut by 5 bases and J by 4 bases, with 14 bases left in between. The CDR3 consists of 15 residues. Germline V lookup: CDR1 PRHDT, CDR2 FYEKMQ (reference sequence).

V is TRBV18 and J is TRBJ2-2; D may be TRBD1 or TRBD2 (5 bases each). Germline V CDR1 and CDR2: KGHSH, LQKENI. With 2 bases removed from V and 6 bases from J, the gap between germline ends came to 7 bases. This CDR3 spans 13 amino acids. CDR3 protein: CASSPWGSGELFF. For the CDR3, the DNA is TGTGCCAGCTCACCATGGGGGTCCGGGGAGCTGTTTTTT.

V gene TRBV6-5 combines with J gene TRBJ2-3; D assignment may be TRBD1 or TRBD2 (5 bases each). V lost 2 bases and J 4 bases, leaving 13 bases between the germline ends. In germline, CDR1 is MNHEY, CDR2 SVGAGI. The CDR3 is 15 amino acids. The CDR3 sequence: CASSYGGAAADTQYF. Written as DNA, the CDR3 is TGTGCCAGCAGTTACGGGGGAGCTGCCGCAGATACGCAGTATTTT.

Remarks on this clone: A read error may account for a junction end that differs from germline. The CDR3 nucleotides are TGTGCCAGCAGTTTAGGTCCGGGGGCGCTTTACGAGCAGTACTTC. Amino acid sequence: CASSLGPGALYEQYF. The genes are TRBV7-2 and TRBJ2-7; D could derive from TRBD1 or TRBD2 (6 bases each). Germline loops: CDR1 SGHTA, CDR2 FQGNSA. The CDR3 has 15 amino acids.

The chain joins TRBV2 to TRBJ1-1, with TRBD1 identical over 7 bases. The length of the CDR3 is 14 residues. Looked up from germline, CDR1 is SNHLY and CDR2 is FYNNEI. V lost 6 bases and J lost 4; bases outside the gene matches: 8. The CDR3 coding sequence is TGTGCCAGCAGCGGGACAGTCTTTAGCACTGAAGCTTTCTTT. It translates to CASSGTVFSTEAFF.

CDR3: CASSLDLAPGELFF. CDR3 bases: TGCGCCAGCAGCTTGGACTTAGCCCCCGGGGAGCTGTTTTTT. V and J are TRBV5-1 and TRBJ2-2; D is unclear. Germline CDR1 and CDR2: SGHRS and YFSETQ. The CDR3 extends over 14 amino acids. V lost 0 bases to trimming and J lost 6 bases, with 9 bases between them.

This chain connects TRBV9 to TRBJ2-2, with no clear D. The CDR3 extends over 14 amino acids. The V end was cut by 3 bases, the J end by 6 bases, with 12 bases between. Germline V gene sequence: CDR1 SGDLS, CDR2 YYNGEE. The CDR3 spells CASSAKVIAGELFF. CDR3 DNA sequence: TGTGCCAGCAGCGCGAAGGTGATAGCCGGGGAGCTGTTTTTT.

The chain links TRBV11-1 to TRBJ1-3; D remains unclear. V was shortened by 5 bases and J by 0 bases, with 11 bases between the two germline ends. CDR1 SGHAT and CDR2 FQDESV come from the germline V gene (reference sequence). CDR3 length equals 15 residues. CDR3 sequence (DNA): TGTGCCAGCAGCCCGCAGCCGACCTCTGGAAACACCATATATTTT. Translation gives CASSPQPTSGNTIYF. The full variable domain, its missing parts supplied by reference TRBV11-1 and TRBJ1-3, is EAEVAQSPRYKITEKSQAVAFWCDPISGHATLYWYRQILGQGPELLVQFQDESVVDDSQLPKDRFSAERLKGVDSTLKIQPAELGDSAMYLCASSPQPTSGNTIYFGEGSWLTVV.